The sequence of this T cell receptor beta chain was determined in a study of shared clonotypes between healthy human individuals. V lost 2 bases, J lost 2 bases, and 7 bases lay in between. Germline CDR1 MNHEY, CDR2 SMNVEV (reference sequence). This CDR3 is 13 amino acids long. In regard to this clone: Antigen specificity is unknown. At the DNA level, this CDR3 is encoded by other sequences in the same sample as well.

Findings of the study overall: Estimated clonotype richness was generally higher in naive than memory subsets. Clonotypes which were not shared had lower generation probabilities than clonotypes that all four donors shared. Depth was large, yet rarefaction showed that sorted-subset sequencing was incomplete.

For each subset, genomic DNA was distributed in equal portions over several immunoSEQ plates. Clones were read by immunoSEQ multiplex PCR, and TCRdb kept only the in-frame ones, dropping some. The sample shows over 2,000,000 clones, 93% of them seen only once. Terminally differentiated effector memory CD45RA+ cells were excluded from the naive CD8 cells, which were CD45RO-negative and positively selected for CCR7. The V gene is TRBV27, the J gene TRBJ2-7; no firm D call. Sequencing was done on a sample of naive CD8+ T cells from PBMCs. This clonotype originated in a man aged 18 to 30 in good health. Some clones in this sample may be carry-over from other donors' samples. CDR3 sequence reads: CASSLGQTYEQYF. CDR3 coding DNA: TGTGCCAGCAGTTTAGGCCAAACCTACGAGCAGTACTTC.